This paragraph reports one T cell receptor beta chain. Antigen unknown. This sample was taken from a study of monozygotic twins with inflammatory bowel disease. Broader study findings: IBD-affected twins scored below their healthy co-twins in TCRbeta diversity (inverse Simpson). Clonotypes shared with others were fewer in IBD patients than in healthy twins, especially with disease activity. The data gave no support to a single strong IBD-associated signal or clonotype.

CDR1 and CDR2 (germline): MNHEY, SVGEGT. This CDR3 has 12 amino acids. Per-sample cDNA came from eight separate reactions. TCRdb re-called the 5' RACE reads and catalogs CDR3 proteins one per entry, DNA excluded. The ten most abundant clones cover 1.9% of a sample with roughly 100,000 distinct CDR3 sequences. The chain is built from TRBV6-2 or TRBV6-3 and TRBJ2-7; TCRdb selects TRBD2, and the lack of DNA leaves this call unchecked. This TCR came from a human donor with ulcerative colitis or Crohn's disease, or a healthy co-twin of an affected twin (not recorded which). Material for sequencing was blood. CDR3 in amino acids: CASRTSLGEQYF.